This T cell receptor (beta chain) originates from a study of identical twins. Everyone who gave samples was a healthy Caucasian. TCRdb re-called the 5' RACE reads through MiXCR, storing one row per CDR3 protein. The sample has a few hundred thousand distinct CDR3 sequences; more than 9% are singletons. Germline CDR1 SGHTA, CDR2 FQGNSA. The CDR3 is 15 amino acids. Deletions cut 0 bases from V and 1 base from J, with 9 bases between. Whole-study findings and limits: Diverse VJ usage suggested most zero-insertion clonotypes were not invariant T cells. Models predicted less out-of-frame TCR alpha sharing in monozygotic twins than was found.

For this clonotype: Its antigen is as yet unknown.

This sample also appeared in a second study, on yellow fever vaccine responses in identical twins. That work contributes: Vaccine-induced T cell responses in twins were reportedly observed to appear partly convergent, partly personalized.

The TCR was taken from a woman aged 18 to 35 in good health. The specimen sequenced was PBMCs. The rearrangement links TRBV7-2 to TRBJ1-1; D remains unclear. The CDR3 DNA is TGTGCCAGCAGCTTAGCTGGGGTCTGGAACACTGAAGCTTTCTTT. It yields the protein CASSLAGVWNTEAFF.